Below are 10 T cell receptor beta chains sequenced from a single sample in a study of T cells expressing NK-cell markers. TCRdb re-called the 5' RACE reads; one entry per CDR3 protein, DNA not given. The table lists 400,000 to 450,000 distinct CDR3 sequences, with roughly 7.2% in the top ten. The sequenced material came from blood T cells: a sorted CD56 or NKG2C T cell subset, CD4+ or CD8+ T cells, or bulk PBMC T cells (not recorded which). The receptor set was obtained from a woman between 18 and 70 years old in good health.

The chain employs TRBV5-1 and TRBJ2-1. The V gene's germline CDR1 is SGHRS and CDR2 YFSETQ. CDR3 length: 15 amino acids. The CDR3 is CASSLQRGSYNEQFF.

The chain has TRBV5-6 and TRBJ1-5. CDR3 length: 14 amino acids. Per germline, CDR1 SGHDT and CDR2 YYEEEE. Here the CDR3 reads CASSLDRINQPQHF.

V and J are TRBV10-3 and TRBJ1-1. The CDR3 length is 13 residues. Germline V CDR1 and CDR2: ENHRY, SYGVKD. The CDR3 is CAISEQSNTEAFF.

CDR3 in amino acids: CASSVPGQGYGYTF. The chain recombines TRBV25-1 with TRBJ1-2; TCRdb selects TRBD1, and the lack of DNA leaves this call unchecked. This CDR3 has 14 amino acids. The germline CDR1 and CDR2 sequences are MGHDK and SYGVNS.

The chain combines TRBV7-2 with TRBJ1-4. This CDR3 comprises 17 residues. Germline V gene data show CDR1 as SGHTA and CDR2 as FQGNSA. The CDR3 region is CASSLGVRSSPNEKLFF.

The V and J genes are TRBV7-9 and TRBJ2-5. The germline CDR1 and CDR2 sequences are SEHNR and FQNEAQ (reference sequence). This CDR3 is 13 amino acids long. CDR3 protein: CASSLRYQETQYF.

This chain links TRBV7-8 with TRBJ2-1; TCRdb reports TRBD1, a call that lacks DNA to check it against. The CDR3 runs 16 residues. Germline-derived CDR1 and CDR2 are SGHVS and FQNEAQ. The CDR3 region is CASSPSLLGRINEQFF.

The rearrangement uses TRBV12-3 or TRBV12-4 and TRBJ2-3. CDR3 length equals 15 residues. CDR3 sequence: CASSLADGVTDTQYF.

This sequence joins TRBV12-3 or TRBV12-4 and TRBJ1-5. This CDR3 contains 16 residues. CDR3 loop: CASSSGARDSNQPQHF.

The V and J genes are TRBV11-2 and TRBJ2-1; with no DNA, the TCRdb D assignment of TRBD2 cannot be verified. CDR3 length equals 17 residues. Germline CDR1 and CDR2: SGHAT and FQNNGV. CDR3 amino acids: CASSSLTTSGVYNEQFF. Using reference TRBV11-2 and TRBJ2-1 for the parts outside the CDR3, the full variable domain is EAGVAQSPRYKIIEKRQSVAFWCNPISGHATLYWYQQILGQGPKLLIQFQNNGVVDDSQLPKDRFSAERLKGVDSTLKIQPAKLEDSAVYLCASSSLTTSGVYNEQFFGPGTRLTVL.